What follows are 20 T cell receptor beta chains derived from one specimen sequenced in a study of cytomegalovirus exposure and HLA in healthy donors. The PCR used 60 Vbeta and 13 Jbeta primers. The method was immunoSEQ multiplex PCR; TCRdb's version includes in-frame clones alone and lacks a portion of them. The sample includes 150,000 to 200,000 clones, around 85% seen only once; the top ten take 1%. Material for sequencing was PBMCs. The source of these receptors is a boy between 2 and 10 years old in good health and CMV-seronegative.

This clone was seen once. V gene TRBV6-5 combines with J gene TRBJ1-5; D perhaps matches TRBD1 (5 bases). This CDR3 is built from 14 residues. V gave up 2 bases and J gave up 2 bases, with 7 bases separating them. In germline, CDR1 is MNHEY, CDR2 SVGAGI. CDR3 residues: CASSYGRGNQPQHF. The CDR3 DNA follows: TGTGCCAGCAGTTACGGCAGGGGCAATCAGCCCCAGCATTTT.

This CDR3 reads CASSSGQGGEETQYF. The CDR3 bases are TGTGCCAGCAGTTCCGGACAGGGCGGCGAAGAGACCCAGTACTTC. The gene calls are TRBV28 and TRBJ2-5; 8 bases fit TRBD1. The CDR3 is made up of 15 amino acids. Germline assignment: CDR1 MDHEN and CDR2 SYDVKM. The J segment lost 3 bases and the V segment lost 4 bases, leaving 7 bases of the junction unmatched. The full variable domain, its missing parts supplied by reference TRBV28 and TRBJ2-5, is DVKVTQSSRYLVKRTGEKVFLECVQDMDHENMFWYRQDPGLGLRLIYFSYDVKMKEKGDIPEGYSVSREKKERFSLILESASTNQTSMYLCASSSGQGGEETQYFGPGTRLLVL.

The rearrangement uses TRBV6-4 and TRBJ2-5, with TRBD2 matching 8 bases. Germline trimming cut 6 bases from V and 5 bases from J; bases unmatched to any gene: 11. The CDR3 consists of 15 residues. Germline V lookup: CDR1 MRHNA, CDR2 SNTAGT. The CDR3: CASSPLAVPRETQYF. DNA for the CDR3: TGTGCCAGCAGCCCACTAGCGGTGCCGAGGGAGACCCAGTACTTC.

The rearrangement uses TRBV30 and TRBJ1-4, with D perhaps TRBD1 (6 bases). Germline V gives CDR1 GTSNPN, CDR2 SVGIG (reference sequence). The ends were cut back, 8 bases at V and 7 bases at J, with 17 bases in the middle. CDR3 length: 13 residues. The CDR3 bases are TGTGCCCCCCAGGTAGGGGGTAGTGAAAAACTGTTTTTT. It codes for CAPQVGGSEKLFF.

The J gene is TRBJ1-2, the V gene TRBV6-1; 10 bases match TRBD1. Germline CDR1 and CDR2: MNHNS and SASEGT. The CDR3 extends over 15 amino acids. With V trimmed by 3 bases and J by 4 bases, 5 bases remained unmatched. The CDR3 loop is CASSETGGGFYGYTF. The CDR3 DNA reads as TGTGCCAGCAGTGAGACAGGGGGCGGTTTCTATGGCTACACCTTC.

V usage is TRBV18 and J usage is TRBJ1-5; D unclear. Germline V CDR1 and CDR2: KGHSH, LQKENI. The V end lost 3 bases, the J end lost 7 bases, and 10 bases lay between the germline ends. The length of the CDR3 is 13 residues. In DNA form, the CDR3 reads TGTGCCAGCTCACCGGTTGGGCAACAGCCCCAGCATTTT. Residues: CASSPVGQQPQHF.

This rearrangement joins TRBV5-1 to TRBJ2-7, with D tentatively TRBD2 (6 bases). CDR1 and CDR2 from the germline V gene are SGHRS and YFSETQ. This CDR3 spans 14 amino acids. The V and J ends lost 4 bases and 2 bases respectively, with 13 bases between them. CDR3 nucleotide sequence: TGCGCCAGCAGCACGGACTACGGTCCCTACGAGCAGTACTTC. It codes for CASSTDYGPYEQYF.

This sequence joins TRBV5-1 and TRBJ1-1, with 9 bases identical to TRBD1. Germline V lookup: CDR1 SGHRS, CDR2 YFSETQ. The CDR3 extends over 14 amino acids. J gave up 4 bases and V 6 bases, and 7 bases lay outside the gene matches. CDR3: CASTQDRGGTEAFF. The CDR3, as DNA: TGCGCCAGCACCCAGGACAGGGGAGGCACTGAAGCTTTCTTT.

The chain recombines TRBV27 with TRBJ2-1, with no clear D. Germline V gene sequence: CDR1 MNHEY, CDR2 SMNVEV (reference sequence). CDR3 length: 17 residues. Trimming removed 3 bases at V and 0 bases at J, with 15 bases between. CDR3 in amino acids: CASSLRTLMSSYNEQFF. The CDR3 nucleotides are TGTGCCAGCAGTTTGCGCACCCTGATGAGCTCCTACAATGAGCAGTTCTTC.

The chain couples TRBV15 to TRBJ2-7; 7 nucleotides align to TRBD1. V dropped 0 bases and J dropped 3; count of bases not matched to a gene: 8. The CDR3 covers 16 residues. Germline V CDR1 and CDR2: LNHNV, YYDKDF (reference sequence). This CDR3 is CATSRDLSRGIYEQYF. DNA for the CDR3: TGTGCCACCAGCAGAGATCTCAGCAGGGGGATCTACGAGCAGTACTTC.

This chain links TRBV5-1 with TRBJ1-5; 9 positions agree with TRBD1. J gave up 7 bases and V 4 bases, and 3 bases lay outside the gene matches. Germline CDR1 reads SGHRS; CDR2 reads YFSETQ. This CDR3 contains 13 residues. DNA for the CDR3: TGCGCCAGCAGCCTACAGGGGGCACAGCCCCAGCATTTT. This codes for CASSLQGAQPQHF.

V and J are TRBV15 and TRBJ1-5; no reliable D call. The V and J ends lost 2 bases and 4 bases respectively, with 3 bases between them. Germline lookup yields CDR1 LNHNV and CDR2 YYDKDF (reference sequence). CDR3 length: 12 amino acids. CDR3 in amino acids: CATSRQNQPQHF. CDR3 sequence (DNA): TGTGCCACCAGCAGACAGAATCAGCCCCAGCATTTT.

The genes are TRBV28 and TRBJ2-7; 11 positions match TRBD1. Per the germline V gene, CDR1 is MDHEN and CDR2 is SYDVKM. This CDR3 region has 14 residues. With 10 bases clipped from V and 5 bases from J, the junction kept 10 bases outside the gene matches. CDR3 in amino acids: CATRDRGNLDEQYV. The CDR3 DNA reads TGTGCCACCCGGGACAGGGGGAATCTCGACGAGCAGTACGTC.

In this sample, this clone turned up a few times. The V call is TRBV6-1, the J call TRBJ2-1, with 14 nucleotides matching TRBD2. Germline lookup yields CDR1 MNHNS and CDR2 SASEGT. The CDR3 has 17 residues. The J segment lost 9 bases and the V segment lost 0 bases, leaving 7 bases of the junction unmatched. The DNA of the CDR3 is TGTGCCAGCAGTGAAGCCGCGGGACTAGCGGGAGTGGGTGAGCAGTTCTTC. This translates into CASSEAAGLAGVGEQFF.

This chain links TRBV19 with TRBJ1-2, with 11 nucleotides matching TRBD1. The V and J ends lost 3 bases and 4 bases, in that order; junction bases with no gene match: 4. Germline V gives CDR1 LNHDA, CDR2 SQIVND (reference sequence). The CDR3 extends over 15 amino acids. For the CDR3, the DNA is TGTGCCAGTAGTATCCCGGGACAGGGGGGCTATGGCTACACCTTC. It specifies CASSIPGQGGYGYTF.

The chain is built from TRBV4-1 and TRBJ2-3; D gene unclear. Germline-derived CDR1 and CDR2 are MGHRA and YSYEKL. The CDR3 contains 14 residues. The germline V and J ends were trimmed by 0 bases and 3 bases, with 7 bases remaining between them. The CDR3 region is CASSQEVATDTQYF. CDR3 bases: TGCGCCAGCAGCCAAGAAGTTGCGACAGATACGCAGTATTTT.

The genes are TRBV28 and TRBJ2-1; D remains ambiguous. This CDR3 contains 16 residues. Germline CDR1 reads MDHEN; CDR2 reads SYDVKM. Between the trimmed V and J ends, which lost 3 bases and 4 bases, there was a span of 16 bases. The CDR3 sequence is CASSFEERPKYNEQFF. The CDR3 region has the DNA TGTGCCAGCAGTTTTGAGGAGCGCCCCAAGTACAATGAGCAGTTCTTC.

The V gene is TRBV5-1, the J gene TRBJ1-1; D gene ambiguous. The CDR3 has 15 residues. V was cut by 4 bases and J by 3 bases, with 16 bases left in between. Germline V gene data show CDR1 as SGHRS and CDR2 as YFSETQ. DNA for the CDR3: TGCGCCAGCAGCACACGTTTATCGGGGTACACTGAAGCTTTCTTT. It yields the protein CASSTRLSGYTEAFF. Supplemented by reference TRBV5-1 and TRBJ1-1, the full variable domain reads KAGVTQTPRYLIKTRGQQVTLSCSPISGHRSVSWYQQTPGQGLQFLFEYFSETQRNKGNFPGRFSGRQFSNSRSEMNVSTLELGDSALYLCASSTRLSGYTEAFFGQGTRLTVV.

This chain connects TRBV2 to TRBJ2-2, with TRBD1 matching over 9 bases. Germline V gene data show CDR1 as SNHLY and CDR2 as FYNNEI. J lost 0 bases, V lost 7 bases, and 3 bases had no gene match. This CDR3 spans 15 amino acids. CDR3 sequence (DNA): TGTGCCAGCACCAGGACAGGGGCGAACACCGGGGAGCTGTTTTTT. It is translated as CASTRTGANTGELFF.

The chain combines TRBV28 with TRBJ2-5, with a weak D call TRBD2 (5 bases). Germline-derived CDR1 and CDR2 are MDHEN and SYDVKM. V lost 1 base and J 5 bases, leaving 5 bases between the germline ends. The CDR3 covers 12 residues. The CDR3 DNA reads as TGTGCCAGCAGTTTATCGGGGGAGACCCAGTACTTC. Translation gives CASSLSGETQYF.